This T cell receptor (beta chain) stems from a study of blood T cell repertoires in COVID-19. As for the study in general: Nucleic acid was either cDNA or gDNA, and it came from T cells, B-cell-depleted T cells, or PBMCs.

The J segment lost 3 bases and the V segment lost 6 bases, leaving 8 bases of the junction unmatched. Germline V gene lookup returns CDR1 SEHNR and CDR2 FQNEAQ (reference sequence). CDR3 length: 15 residues. Original analysis: The authors estimated nucleated cell counts from reference gene primer amplification. Profiling relied on immunoSEQ multiplex PCR, and the TCRdb table lists in-frame clones only, not all of them. V, J and clone size derive from that table, while D and trimming were established from the DNA sequence. This sample has around 250,000 clones, with 75% to 90% found just once. This TCR came from a woman aged 40-49 years who had recovered from COVID-19. Sequences were obtained from peripheral blood. The chain is built from TRBV7-9 and TRBJ1-5, with 7 bases lining up with TRBD1. The CDR3: CASSRDREANQPQHF. For the CDR3, the DNA is TGTGCCAGCAGTCGAGACAGGGAGGCCAATCAGCCCCAGCATTTT.